This TCR beta chain was documented in a study of CD8 T cells in Susac syndrome. Study-wide context: Among the Susac syndrome patients sequenced, roughly six had active disease and fewer than 10 were in remission.

Reverse transcription used about 0.45 to 1 ug RNA and random hexamers. TCRdb called the immunoSEQ multiplex PCR reads again in MiXCR, with one record for every CDR3 protein. This table holds about 180,000 distinct CDR3 sequences, approximately 94% found once. The CDR3 is 14 residues long. Trimming cost V 2 bases and J 0 bases, with 6 bases left between them. In germline, CDR1 is MNHEY, CDR2 SVGAGI. TEMRA cells were FACS-enriched, while CD8+ and CD4+ T cells were negatively isolated. Study-level findings and limits: The CD4+ T cell repertoires from Susac syndrome exhibited no clonal expansion.

Of note for this clonotype: Its antigen is unknown.

This sequence joins TRBV6-5 and TRBJ2-3; D remains unclear. The clonotype comes from a human donor with Susac syndrome. The specimen sequenced was CD4+ T cells from PBMCs. DNA of the CDR3: TGTGCCAGCAGTTACGCGGCTAGCACAGATACGCAGTATTTT. Its protein product is CASSYAASTDTQYF.